This T cell receptor beta chain emerged from a study of T cells in Graves' hyperthyroidism and ophthalmopathy. From RNA transcripts, TCR beta CDR3 regions were amplified. The TCR CDR3 was amplified in a first-round RT-PCR using the HTBI primer set. TCRdb reanalysed the multiplex PCR reads using MiXCR and keeps one entry per CDR3 protein. The sample lists 200,000 to 300,000 distinct CDR3 sequences; roughly 17% were seen once. The J segment lost 6 bases and the V segment lost 0 bases, leaving 5 bases of the junction unmatched. The CDR3 is 17 residues long. Germline CDR1 is SGHNT and CDR2 is YYREEE (reference sequence).

The source is a woman between 18 and 30 years old with Graves' ophthalmopathy. Sequenced: blood. The chain joins TRBV5-4 to TRBJ2-1; 14 bases match TRBD2. The CDR3 reads CASSLDGTSGSPNEQFF. In nucleotides, the CDR3 is TGTGCCAGCAGCTTGGATGGGACTAGCGGGAGTCCCAATGAGCAGTTCTTC.